These 9 T cell receptor beta chains share one sample of origin, sequenced in a study of blood T cell repertoires in COVID-19. Assay used: immunoSEQ multiplex PCR; TCRdb lists only in-frame clones, some missing. The sample has 300,000 to 350,000 clones; about nine tenths are singletons. The source material was peripheral blood. The receptors originated from a man between 18 and 35 years old with active or convalescent COVID-19.

CDR3 sequence reads: CASSQDPLAGGSSYNEQFF. DNA of the CDR3: TGTGCCAGCAGCCAAGATCCACTAGCGGGGGGGAGCTCCTACAATGAGCAGTTCTTC. The V call is TRBV14, the J call TRBJ2-1, with 13 bases fitting TRBD2. This CDR3 has 19 amino acids. Trimming took 0 bases from V and 0 from J; bases not matched to a gene: 5. CDR1 is SGHDN and CDR2 is FVKESK in the germline V gene. The complete variable domain, with remaining parts taken from reference TRBV14 and TRBJ2-1, reads EAGVTQFPSHSVIEKGQTVTLRCDPISGHDNLYWYRRVMGKEIKFLLHFVKESKQDESGMPNNRFLAERTGGTYSTLKVQPAELEDSGVYFCASSQDPLAGGSSYNEQFFGPGTRLTVL.

The V gene is TRBV5-1, the J gene TRBJ1-1, with a weak D call TRBD1 (6 bases). V was shortened by 0 bases and J by 10 bases, with 13 bases between the two germline ends. In germline, CDR1 is SGHRS, CDR2 YFSETQ. The CDR3 is 13 amino acids. DNA for the CDR3: TGCGCCAGCAGCTTGGTCGGGGGGCGCGGAGCTTTCTTT. Protein sequence: CASSLVGGRGAFF.

The CDR3 DNA sequence: TGTGCCAGCAGCTTAACCGGGAGGGCACTAGATACGCAGTATTTT. This encodes CASSLTGRALDTQYF. This rearrangement joins TRBV7-3 to TRBJ2-3, with 8 bases aligning to TRBD2. Germline V gene data show CDR1 as SGHTA and CDR2 as FQGTGA. V trimming: 0 bases; J trimming: 5 bases; junction bases outside the gene matches: 4. The CDR3 runs 15 residues. The whole variable domain, filled in from reference TRBV7-3 and TRBJ2-3, reads GAGVSQTPSNKVTEKGKYVELRCDPISGHTALYWYRQSLGQGPEFLIYFQGTGAADDSGLPNDRFFAVRPEGSVSTLKIQRTERGDSAVYLCASSLTGRALDTQYFGPGTRLTVL.

Only a few counts were recorded for this clone. The chain has TRBV28 and TRBJ2-5; a weak D match, TRBD1 (5 bases). CDR1 and CDR2 (germline): MDHEN, SYDVKM. The CDR3 totals 13 residues. V gave up 5 bases and J gave up 4 bases, with 11 bases separating them. The CDR3 spells CASSLQGGETQYF. In DNA form, the CDR3 reads TGTGCCAGCAGTCTCCAGGGCGGAGAGACCCAGTACTTC. The variable domain in full, completed from reference TRBV28 and TRBJ2-5, reads DVKVTQSSRYLVKRTGEKVFLECVQDMDHENMFWYRQDPGLGLRLIYFSYDVKMKEKGDIPEGYSVSREKKERFSLILESASTNQTSMYLCASSLQGGETQYFGPGTRLLVL.

The chain combines TRBV2 with TRBJ1-3; D is uncertain. The V end lost 7 bases, the J end lost 3 bases, and 7 bases lay between the germline ends. The length of the CDR3 is 12 residues. Germline V lookup: CDR1 SNHLY, CDR2 FYNNEI. CDR3 amino acids: CASNPSGNTIYF. CDR3 in DNA: TGTGCCAGCAACCCTAGTGGAAACACCATATATTTT.

This sequence joins TRBV10-1 and TRBJ1-2; 8 bases align to TRBD1. Trimming took 11 bases from V and 7 from J; bases not matched to a gene: 12. CDR1 is WNHNN and CDR2 is SYGVQD in the germline V gene (reference sequence). The CDR3 sequence is 13 residues long. DNA of the CDR3: TGCGCCGGAAGGACAGGGTTGAGGTTTGGCTACACCTTC. This sequence encodes CAGRTGLRFGYTF.

Only one count was recorded for this clone. The CDR3 bases are TGTGCCAGCAGTGATCCGGTTTCCGACAGGGGGCGGCGGGGCTACACCTTC. It specifies CASSDPVSDRGRRGYTF. This chain uses TRBV6-1 with TRBJ1-2; 10 bases are a match to TRBD1. J was trimmed by 8 bases and V by 3 bases; bases with no gene match: 15. From germline, CDR1 is MNHNS and CDR2 SASEGT. The CDR3 totals 17 residues.

The rearrangement links TRBV28 to TRBJ2-6; D gene ambiguous. Germline V gene lookup returns CDR1 MDHEN and CDR2 SYDVKM. This CDR3 has 15 amino acids. With 7 bases removed from V and 2 bases from J, the gap between germline ends came to 12 bases. CDR3: CASTPEGAGANVLTF. Here the CDR3 DNA reads TGTGCCAGCACCCCCGAAGGAGCTGGGGCCAACGTCCTGACTTTC.

V and J are TRBV7-8 and TRBJ2-3, with a possible D match to TRBD2 (6 bases). The V gene lost 2 bases and the J gene lost 1 base, with 19 bases spanning the gap. The CDR3 length is 18 residues. Germline V lookup: CDR1 SGHVS, CDR2 FQNEAQ. CDR3 residues: CASSLRSGRDHGTDTQYF. The CDR3 DNA sequence: TGTGCCAGCAGCTTAAGGAGCGGGCGGGATCACGGCACAGATACGCAGTATTTT. Using reference TRBV7-8 and TRBJ2-3 for the parts outside the CDR3, the full variable domain is GAGVSQSPRYKVAKRGQDVALRCDPISGHVSLFWYQQALGQGPEFLTYFQNEAQLDKSGLPSDRFFAERPEGSVSTLKIQRTQQEDSAVYLCASSLRSGRDHGTDTQYFGPGTRLTVL.